Given below is one TCR beta chain in context. No cognate antigen has been identified for it. Base qualities are missing; no much larger clone stands one base away. This specimen belongs to a study of cytomegalovirus exposure and HLA in healthy donors (dated by TCRdb to 2017 to 2019). Study-level background: According to an earlier analysis of a few hundred of the donors, 200 million or so T cells yielded 90 million to 130 million unique TCR beta sequences and approximately 280 Gb of sequence data. About 300 gigabases of sequencing data and 70 million to 95 million unique TCR sequences made up an early release that covered several hundred HLA-typed donors. Of the 300 to 500 genotyped donors, less than 85% were placed in the genetic ancestry cluster associated with self-reported Caucasian donors. The study was designed to test whether signatures of past pathogen exposure could be identified by cataloging public T cell receptors. The study profiled the T cell repertoires of hundreds of subjects by immunosequencing and related them to cytomegalovirus serostatus. Along with the approximately 700-subject first cohort, a separate validation cohort of over 90 different subjects was used. The study combined high-throughput TCR immunosequencing, statistical association of individual TCRs with disease status, and machine learning to predict cytomegalovirus infection status. A later analysis re-examined previously published TCR beta repertoires from 610 or so donors and added high-resolution HLA genotyping to investigate patterns of TCR occurrence. Rather than using new phenotypic data, the later analysis identified candidate immune exposures from TCR beta sequences and from how often those sequences occurred across donors. In an earlier analysis of roughly 580 of the donors, high-throughput TCR beta sequencing was used to judge whether each TCR beta V gene segment behaved as functional or pseudogenic. Alongside the repertoire data, information on donor age, sex, ethnicity and CMV serostatus was compiled. A later genetic analysis used genome-wide SNP genotypes for about 65% of the roughly 700 donors, treating that subset as a discovery cohort. All discovery cohort repertoires had been generated on a single sequencing platform. HLA typing covered class I and class II loci at four-digit resolution. Typing coverage varied by locus: about 629-640 donors for A, B, C, DRB1 and DQB1; under 550 for DQA1; over 600 for DPA1; around 490 for DPB1. About five DR-DQ haplotypes were treated as single units for association and clustering because of strong linkage in the cohort. Among some 410 genotyped donors of the cohort, an average of roughly 230,000 unique TCR beta nucleotide sequences was sequenced per donor, of which roughly 17% were non-productive. General conclusions and limits of the study: The sequencing pipeline was judged likely to have produced a cluster of highly shared sequence variants as a technical artifact. In the study, about 150 TCR beta chains were listed as associated with cytomegalovirus. A further reported finding was that TCR beta sequences accurately predicted the HLA-A and HLA-B alleles for most subjects in the first cohort. In both the original and validation cohorts, the classifier was reported to diagnose cytomegalovirus status with high specificity and sensitivity. This cohort had only TCR beta chains sequenced, and the lack of alpha or paired-chain data limited which features could be detected. CMV serostatus was the only immune exposure information available for the cohort. A later analysis associated 15,000 to 20,000 TCR beta sequences with specific HLA alleles at a false discovery rate of 0.05. In a later genetic analysis, fewer N-insertions in productive TCRs were reported among donors in an Asian-associated ancestry cluster than the roughly 640-donor mean. Across donors, most TCR sequences were observed very rarely, whereas some public TCRs were present in many individuals. Because HLA typing was missing for some donors at each locus, association tests included only the typed subset. Compared with equally common non-associated chains, HLA-associated TCR beta chains in a later analysis were more clonally expanded and had lower generation probabilities. The authors suggested that the approach could potentially be extended to other disease states and immunological phenotypes. In a later analysis, TCR association rates were found to vary across HLA loci, with the most associated TCRs seen for DRB1 alleles and the fewest for HLA-C alleles. The earlier analysis of nearly 600 of the donors excluded approximately 17 rarely observed V segments, including chromosome 9 orphons, because counts were too low. Roughly uniform sequencing depth across donors was assumed in presence/absence analyses, although this assumption may not hold. Broadly in line with IMGT annotations, most TCR beta V segments showed up in productive rearrangements about 87% or about 30% of the time in an earlier analysis of about 500 of the donors. When HLA alleles, especially DR and DQ, strongly co-occurred, attributing TCR associations to individual alleles was difficult. The 87-base-pair reads could not distinguish some IMGT-functional V segments, including TRBV6-2 and TRBV6-3, so those segments were excluded. An association between a missense DCLRE1C variant and V-gene and J-gene trimming of TCR beta chains was found in a later genetic analysis and replicated in an independent cohort. In a later analysis, several top co-occurrence clusters were reported to appear linked to parvovirus B19, influenza, CMV and Epstein-Barr virus. According to a later analysis, most CMV-associated TCR beta chains appeared to be HLA-restricted, and the HLA associations seemed to be driven largely by CMV exposure. Three of the identified cytomegalovirus-associated TCR beta chains were confirmed in vitro to be specific for cytomegalovirus antigens. Linkage disequilibrium might explain the correlated functional status among segregating V segments, but an unknown experimental factor could not be excluded.

The cohort consisted of 600 to 750 healthy bone marrow donors. At the time of sampling, every cohort member was nominally healthy, though immune exposures that went unrecorded were likely present. The donor tested CMV seropositive, placing the donor among the 290 or so seropositive members of the cohort. A peripheral blood sample was provided by each donor, and peripheral blood mononuclear cells were used for TCR beta sequencing. The Qiagen DNeasy Blood Extraction Kit was used to extract genomic DNA from the blood cell samples. The CDR3 runs 15 residues from the cysteine to the phenylalanine. This entry keeps only the CDR3 DNA: 45 bases, framed from base 1. CDR1 and CDR2, per the germline V gene, are SGHRS and YFSETQ. The junction shows trimming of 4 bases on V and 9 bases on J, and the gene matches do not reach 10 bases of it. Library construction relied on the immunoSEQ multiplex PCR assay. The multiplex PCR relied on a mix of 60 forward primers for TCR Vbeta segments and 13 reverse primers for TCR Jbeta segments. The CDR3 region of rearranged TCR beta genes was amplified from genomic DNA with a multiplex PCR assay. The Illumina HiSeq System was used to sequence the amplified TCR beta libraries as 87-base-pair reads. The published analysis was carried out like this. In a later analysis, around 80 million unique TCR beta chains were counted across the roughly 670 repertoires, and roughly 9.9 million of these chains were shared by at least two donors. Raw reads were error-corrected and collapsed into unique sequences with a nearest-neighbor algorithm that merged closely related sequences to remove PCR and sequencing errors. CDR3 sequences were aligned to IMGT reference sequences to assign V, D and J gene segments. For a sequence to be retained, a match of at least six nucleotides to both a V gene segment and a J gene segment was required. Rearrangements were called productive when the CDR3 lacked stop codons and stayed in frame with V and J; all others were non-productive. Following IMGT convention, CDR3 was defined as the stretch from the second conserved V-encoded cysteine up to the conserved J-encoded phenylalanine. Sequences without an unambiguous match to a single V gene segment were excluded from the earlier analysis of 450 to 650 of the donors. An earlier analysis of roughly 590 of the donors called V segments functional above 56.7% productive rearrangements and segregating when the between-donor standard deviation exceeded 5%. A statistical classification framework was developed to diagnose cytomegalovirus status using the catalog of TCR beta chain sequences. V and J gene assignment, in a later analysis, came from comparing TCR nucleotide sequences with IMGT/GENE-DB human TR gene sequences. In a later analysis, CDR3 sequences and most-parsimonious VDJ recombination scenarios were assigned using the TCRdist pipeline. A later analysis defined each TCR beta chain by its CDR3 amino acid sequence plus V-gene family, and excluded reads lacking a unique V-gene family. A later analysis removed nearly 600 highly shared, low-generation-probability nucleotide sequences to deal with suspected cross-contamination and a sequencing artifact. A later analysis calculated a clonal expansion index for each public chain from normalized within-repertoire ranks of inferred template counts. In a later analysis, generation probabilities were computed using a VDJ recombination model fitted to out-of-frame rearrangements, and the results were checked against IGoR. In a later analysis, TCR-TCR, TCR-HLA and TCR-CMV co-occurrence was scored with hypergeometric tests, and a repertoire-size bias correction was applied to TCR pairs. A later analysis estimated false discovery rates by permuting HLA or CMV assignments 20 times. In a later analysis, co-occurring TCRs were grouped using DBSCAN, with TCRdist sequence similarity added in when clustering inside HLA-allele-positive subsets. For co-occurrence clustering, repertoires with fewer than 30,000 or more than 120,000 public chains were excluded, along with roughly 5 repertoires with anomalous nucleotide sharing. Sourced from immuneACCESS, this table was stored by TCRdb with only in-frame sequences that have V and J called. A share of the clones is absent; for the studies checked, an unresolved V gene accounts for under half, and the remainder has no known explanation. The V and J calls and clone size are taken from that table; D and trimming were inferred from the DNA. The sample data list under 150,000 clones, and about 78% of these were observed just once. Clones ranked in the top ten supply 6.8% of the sample.

The sequence was obtained from a man between 35 and 55 years old in good health and CMV-seropositive. The sample comprised PBMCs. The rearrangement combines TRBV5-1 with TRBJ2-1, with 10 bases matching TRBD1. DNA sequence: TGCGCCAGCAGCGGTGGACAGGGGGGCTTTAGTGAGCAGTTCTTC. This codes for CASSGGQGGFSEQFF.